These T cell receptor beta chains were read from a single sample in a study of blood T cell repertoires in COVID-19. The assay was immunoSEQ multiplex PCR, and TCRdb's table has in-frame clones only and misses some. The table lists 150,000 to 200,000 clones, 93% of them singletons. The sample comprised peripheral blood. The receptor set was obtained from a woman aged 55 to 70 with COVID-19, enrolled during active disease. Each CDR3 is given without its conserved first and last residue. Fields, in order: J gene, V gene, CDR3 protein.

J gene: TRBJ1-6
V gene: TRBV3-1/TRBV3-2
CDR3 protein: ASSHRGGYLH

J gene: TRBJ1-5
V gene: TRBV10-3
CDR3 protein: AISFEGPGQPQH

J gene: TRBJ1-2
V gene: TRBV19
CDR3 protein: ASRETGDFYGYT

J gene: TRBJ2-7
V gene: TRBV6-5
CDR3 protein: ASRRPAPNYYEQY

J gene: TRBJ1-5
V gene: TRBV3-1/TRBV3-2
CDR3 protein: ASSQGGVRNQPQH

J gene: TRBJ1-2
V gene: TRBV3-1/TRBV3-2
CDR3 protein: ASSQADRGYGYT

J gene: TRBJ2-1
V gene: TRBV11-3
CDR3 protein: ASSLGREGEQF

J gene: TRBJ1-5
V gene: TRBV4-1
CDR3 protein: ASSQASQGAGGSNQPQH

J gene: TRBJ2-3
V gene: TRBV12-5
CDR3 protein: ASGWGTGAADTQY

J gene: TRBJ2-2
V gene: TRBV11-2
CDR3 protein: ASSDWGQEELF

J gene: TRBJ1-5
V gene: TRBV6-1
CDR3 protein: ASSAADRGPNQPQH

J gene: TRBJ2-7
V gene: TRBV30
CDR3 protein: AWTPGTGI

J gene: TRBJ1-5
V gene: TRBV29-1
CDR3 protein: SVALGVNQPQH

J gene: TRBJ2-3
V gene: TRBV25-1
CDR3 protein: ASTITGVGTDTQY

J gene: TRBJ1-3
V gene: TRBV3-1/TRBV3-2
CDR3 protein: ASSTRQYGNTIY

J gene: TRBJ2-3
V gene: TRBV5-1
CDR3 protein: ASSIVLAGVGDTQY

J gene: TRBJ1-2
V gene: TRBV19
CDR3 protein: ASSIRDRNIVYGYT

J gene: TRBJ2-5
V gene: TRBV15
CDR3 protein: ATSREDGAVETQY

J gene: TRBJ1-1
V gene: TRBV2
CDR3 protein: ASRTGYGTEAF

J gene: TRBJ1-1
V gene: TRBV5-1
CDR3 protein: ASSKEAYTEAF

J gene: TRBJ1-1
V gene: TRBV2
CDR3 protein: ASSVWWSTEAF

J gene: TRBJ1-6
V gene: TRBV27
CDR3 protein: ASSFLGGTQNSPLH

J gene: TRBJ1-2
V gene: TRBV6-5
CDR3 protein: ASSYLTANNYGYT

J gene: TRBJ1-5
V gene: TRBV5-1
CDR3 protein: ASSTGEGNQPQH

J gene: TRBJ2-7
V gene: TRBV7-2
CDR3 protein: ASSSPSGASYEQY

J gene: TRBJ1-1
V gene: TRBV5-1
CDR3 protein: ASSWIQGNTEAF

J gene: TRBJ1-1
V gene: TRBV3-1/TRBV3-2
CDR3 protein: ASSQTTSGWAF

J gene: TRBJ2-2
V gene: TRBV19
CDR3 protein: AIDRDTGELF

J gene: TRBJ2-7
V gene: TRBV4-3
CDR3 protein: ASSQELSGFGYEQY

J gene: TRBJ1-4
V gene: TRBV6-5
CDR3 protein: ASRLQGNLNEKLF

J gene: TRBJ1-2
V gene: TRBV19
CDR3 protein: ASSPDRYYGYT

J gene: TRBJ1-2
V gene: TRBV7-8
CDR3 protein: ASSLDRQRNYGYT

J gene: TRBJ2-7
V gene: TRBV6-2/TRBV6-3
CDR3 protein: ASSAGTGPYEQY

J gene: TRBJ1-2
V gene: TRBV18
CDR3 protein: ASSRTGTGPNYGYT

J gene: TRBJ1-4
V gene: TRBV4-3
CDR3 protein: ASSQAGGAEKLF

J gene: TRBJ1-5
V gene: TRBV18
CDR3 protein: ASSPQGWDQPQH

J gene: TRBJ2-2
V gene: TRBV6-4
CDR3 protein: ASSEVRDGELF

J gene: TRBJ1-5
V gene: TRBV7-2
CDR3 protein: ASSLAVSNRVRPQH

J gene: TRBJ1-1
V gene: TRBV5-1
CDR3 protein: ASSRGGEKNTEAF

J gene: TRBJ2-2
V gene: TRBV6-2/TRBV6-3
CDR3 protein: ASSYAQGKNTGELF

J gene: TRBJ1-4
V gene: TRBV7-2
CDR3 protein: ASSLALGGDGLF

J gene: TRBJ1-1
V gene: TRBV10-3
CDR3 protein: AISEREGGDEAF

J gene: TRBJ2-3
V gene: TRBV3-1/TRBV3-2
CDR3 protein: ASSQGTSVLGDTQY

J gene: TRBJ2-1
V gene: TRBV7-9
CDR3 protein: ASSLVAGGSYNEQF

J gene: TRBJ1-2
V gene: TRBV9
CDR3 protein: ASNKRGQTYGYT

J gene: TRBJ2-7
V gene: TRBV7-9
CDR3 protein: ASSGGRGVNEQY

J gene: TRBJ2-7
V gene: TRBV11-2
CDR3 protein: ASSNSGTGLIEQY

J gene: TRBJ1-2
V gene: TRBV4-3
CDR3 protein: ASSPGQASNYGYT

J gene: TRBJ1-1
V gene: TRBV5-1
CDR3 protein: ASSLGQGVPEAF

J gene: TRBJ1-6
V gene: TRBV13
CDR3 protein: ASRSKGAGNSPLH

J gene: TRBJ1-1
V gene: TRBV10-3
CDR3 protein: AISSPGQMNTEAF